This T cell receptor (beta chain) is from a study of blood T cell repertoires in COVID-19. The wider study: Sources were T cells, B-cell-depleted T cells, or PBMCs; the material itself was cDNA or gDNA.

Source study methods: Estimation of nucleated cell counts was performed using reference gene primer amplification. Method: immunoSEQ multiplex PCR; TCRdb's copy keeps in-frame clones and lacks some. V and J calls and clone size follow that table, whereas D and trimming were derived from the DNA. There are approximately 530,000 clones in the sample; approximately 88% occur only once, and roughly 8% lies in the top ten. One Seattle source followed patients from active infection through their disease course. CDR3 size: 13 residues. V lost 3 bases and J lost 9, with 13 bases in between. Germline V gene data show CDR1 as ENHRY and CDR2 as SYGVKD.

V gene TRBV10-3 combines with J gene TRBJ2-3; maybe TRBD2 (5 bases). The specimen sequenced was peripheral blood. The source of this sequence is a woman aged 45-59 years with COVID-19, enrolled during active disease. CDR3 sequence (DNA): TGTGCCATCAGTGAAGGGCGGACGGGAACGCAGTATTTT. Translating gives CAISEGRTGTQYF.